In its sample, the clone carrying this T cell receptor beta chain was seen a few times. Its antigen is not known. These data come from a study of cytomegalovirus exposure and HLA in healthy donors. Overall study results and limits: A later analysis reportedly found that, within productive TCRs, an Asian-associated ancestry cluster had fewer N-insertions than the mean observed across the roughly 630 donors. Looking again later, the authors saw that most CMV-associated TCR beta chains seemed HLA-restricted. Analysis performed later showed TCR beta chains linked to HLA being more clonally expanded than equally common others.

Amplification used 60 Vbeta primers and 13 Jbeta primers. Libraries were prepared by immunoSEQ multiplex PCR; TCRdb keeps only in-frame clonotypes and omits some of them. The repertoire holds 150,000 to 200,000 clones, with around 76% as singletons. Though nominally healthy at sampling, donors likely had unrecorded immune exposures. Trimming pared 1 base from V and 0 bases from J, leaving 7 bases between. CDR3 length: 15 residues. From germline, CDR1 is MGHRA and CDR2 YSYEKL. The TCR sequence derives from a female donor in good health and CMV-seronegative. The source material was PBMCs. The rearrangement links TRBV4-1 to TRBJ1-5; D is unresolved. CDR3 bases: TGCGCCAGCAGCCAAGGACGGGATAGCAATCAGCCCCAGCATTTT. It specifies CASSQGRDSNQPQHF.